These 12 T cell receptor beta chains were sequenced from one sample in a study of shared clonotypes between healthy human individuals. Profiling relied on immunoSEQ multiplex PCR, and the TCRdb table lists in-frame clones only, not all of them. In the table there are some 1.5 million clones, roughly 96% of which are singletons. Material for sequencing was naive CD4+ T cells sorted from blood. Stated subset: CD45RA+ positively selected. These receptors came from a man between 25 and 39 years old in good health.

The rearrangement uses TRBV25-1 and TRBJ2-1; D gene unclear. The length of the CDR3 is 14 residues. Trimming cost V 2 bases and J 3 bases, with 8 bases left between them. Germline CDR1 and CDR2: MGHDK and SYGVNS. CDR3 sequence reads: CASSEMGDYNEQFF. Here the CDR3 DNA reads TGTGCCAGCAGTGAAATGGGCGACTACAATGAGCAGTTCTTC.

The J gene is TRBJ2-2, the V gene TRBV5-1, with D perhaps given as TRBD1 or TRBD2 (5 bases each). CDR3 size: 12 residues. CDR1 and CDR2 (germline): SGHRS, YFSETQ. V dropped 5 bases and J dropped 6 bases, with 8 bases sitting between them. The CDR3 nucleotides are TGCGCCAGCAGTCGAGGGGCCGGGGAGCTGTTTTTT. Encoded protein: CASSRGAGELFF.

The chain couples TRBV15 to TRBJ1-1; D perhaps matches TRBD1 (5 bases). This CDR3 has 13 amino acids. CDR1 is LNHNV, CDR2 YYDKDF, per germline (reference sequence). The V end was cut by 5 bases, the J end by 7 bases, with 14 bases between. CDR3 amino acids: CATSPGGSIEAFF. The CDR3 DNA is TGTGCCACCAGCCCCGGGGGGTCGATTGAAGCTTTCTTT.

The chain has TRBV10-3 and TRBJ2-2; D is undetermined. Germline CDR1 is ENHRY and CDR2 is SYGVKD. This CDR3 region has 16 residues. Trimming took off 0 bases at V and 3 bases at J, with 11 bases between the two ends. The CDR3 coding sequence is TGTGCCATCAGTGAGTCGTCCCCTGGCTACACCGGGGAGCTGTTTTTT. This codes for CAISESSPGYTGELFF.

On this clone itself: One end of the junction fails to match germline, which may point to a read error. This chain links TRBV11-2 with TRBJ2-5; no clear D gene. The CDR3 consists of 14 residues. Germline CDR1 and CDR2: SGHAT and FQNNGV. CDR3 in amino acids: CASSLDMAQETQYF. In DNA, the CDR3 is TGTGCCAGCAGCCTAGACATGGCCCAAGAGACCCAGTACTTC.

The CDR3 sequence: CASSASAGNIQYF. CDR3 DNA sequence: TGCGCCAGCAGCGCTTCGGCGGGGAACATTCAGTACTTC. V is TRBV5-1 and J is TRBJ2-4, with D perhaps matching TRBD2 (6 bases). Germline V gives CDR1 SGHRS, CDR2 YFSETQ. The V and J ends lost 4 bases and 7 bases respectively, with 12 bases between them. The length of the CDR3 is 13 residues.

The CDR3 here is CASSPSTGTGQETQYF. The CDR3 DNA sequence: TGTGCCAGCAGCCCTAGCACCGGGACAGGGCAAGAGACCCAGTACTTC. V is TRBV11-3 and J is TRBJ2-5; 9 bases agree with TRBD1. CDR1 and CDR2 from the germline V gene are SGHNT and YENEEA. This CDR3 is built from 16 residues. After removal of 5 bases from V and 2 bases from J, the junction contained 9 bases not matched to a gene.

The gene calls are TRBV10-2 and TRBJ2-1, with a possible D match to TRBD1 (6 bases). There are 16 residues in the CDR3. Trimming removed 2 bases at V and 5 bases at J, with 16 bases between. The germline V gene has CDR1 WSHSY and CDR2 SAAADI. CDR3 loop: CASSERGSVPHNEQFF. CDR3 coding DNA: TGCGCCAGCAGTGAGAGGGGGAGCGTACCCCACAATGAGCAGTTCTTC.

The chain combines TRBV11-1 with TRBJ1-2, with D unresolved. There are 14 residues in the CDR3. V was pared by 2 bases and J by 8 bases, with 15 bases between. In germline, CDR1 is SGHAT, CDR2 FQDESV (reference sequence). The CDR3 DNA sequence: TGTGCCAGCAGCTTAAATTGGAGGGAGGAGGGCTACACCTTC. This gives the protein CASSLNWREEGYTF.

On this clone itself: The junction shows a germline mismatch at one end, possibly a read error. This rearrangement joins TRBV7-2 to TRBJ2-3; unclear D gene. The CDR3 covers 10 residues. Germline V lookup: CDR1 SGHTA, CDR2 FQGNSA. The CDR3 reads CASSDRVPLF. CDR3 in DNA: TGTGCCAGCAGCGACCGCGTACCTCTTTTT. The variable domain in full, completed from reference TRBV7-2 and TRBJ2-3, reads GAGVSQSPSNKVTEKGKDVELRCDPISGHTALYWYRQSLGQGLEFLIYFQGNSAPDKSGLPSDRFSAERTGGSVSTLTIQRTQQEDSAVYLCASSDRVPLFGPGTRLTVL.

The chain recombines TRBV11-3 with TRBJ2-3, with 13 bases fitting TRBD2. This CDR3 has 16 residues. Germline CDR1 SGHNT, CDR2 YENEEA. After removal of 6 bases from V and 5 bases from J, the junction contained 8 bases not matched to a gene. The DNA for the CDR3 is TGTGCCAGCAGTACTGGACTAGCGGGAGCTGAAGATACGCAGTATTTT. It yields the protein CASSTGLAGAEDTQYF. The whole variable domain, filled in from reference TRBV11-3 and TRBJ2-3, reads EAGVVQSPRYKIIEKKQPVAFWCNPISGHNTLYWYLQNLGQGPELLIRYENEEAVDDSQLPKDRFSAERLKGVDSTLKIQPAELGDSAVYLCASSTGLAGAEDTQYFGPGTRLTVL.

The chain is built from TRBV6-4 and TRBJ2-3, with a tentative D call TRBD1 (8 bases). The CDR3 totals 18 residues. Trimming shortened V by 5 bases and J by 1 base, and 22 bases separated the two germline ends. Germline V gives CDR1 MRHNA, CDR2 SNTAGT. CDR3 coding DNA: TGTGCCAGCAGTCCGATTGGGGGAGGGACAGGACGCACAGATACGCAGTATTTT. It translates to CASSPIGGGTGRTDTQYF.